One and the same sample provided the 15 T cell receptor beta chains below, sequenced in a study of high-grade serous ovarian cancer treatment subgroups. The table came from immunoSEQ multiplex PCR; TCRdb's copy has only in-frame clones and leaves some out. The repertoire has some 5,700 clones, about 60% of them found once; the top ten carry about 14%. Tumor tissue was taken before any definitive surgery or chemotherapy was given. The sequenced sample consisted of tumor tissue. These receptor sequences come from a human donor with high-grade serous ovarian cancer.

J is TRBJ2-7 and V is TRBV29-1, with TRBD1 matching over 7 bases. Per germline, CDR1 SQVTM and CDR2 ANQGSEA. This CDR3 contains 14 residues. The ends lost 0 bases at V and 5 bases at J; junction bases unmatched: 7. In DNA, the CDR3 is TGCAGCGTTGAAGATCGACAGGGTTTAAACGAGCAGTACTTC. This encodes CSVEDRQGLNEQYF.

The J gene is TRBJ1-4, the V gene TRBV4-1, with D possibly TRBD1 on 5 matching bases. V gave up 4 bases and J gave up 5 bases, with 14 bases separating them. Germline V gives CDR1 MGHRA, CDR2 YSYEKL. The CDR3 totals 15 residues. DNA for the CDR3: TGCGCCAGCAGCCGGTCCGACAGCGGGAATGAAAAACTGTTTTTT. Its protein is CASSRSDSGNEKLFF.

This clone was observed a few times. The V call is TRBV7-9, the J call TRBJ1-1; 7 bases line up with TRBD1. CDR3 size: 13 residues. The germline V gene has CDR1 SEHNR and CDR2 FQNEAQ (reference sequence). Losses at the gene ends were 6 bases for V and 5 bases for J; bases not matched to a gene: 6. This CDR3 is CASRQTGRTEAFF. The CDR3 DNA sequence: TGTGCCAGCAGGCAGACAGGGAGGACTGAAGCTTTCTTT.

There are a few counts of this clone. The chain carries TRBV2 and TRBJ2-7, with 7 bases identical to TRBD2. CDR1 SNHLY and CDR2 FYNNEI come from the germline V gene. The V segment lost 7 bases and the J segment 1 base; nucleotides outside the gene matches: 4. The CDR3 spans 13 residues. This chain's CDR3 is CASTGGTSYEQYF. As DNA, the CDR3 is TGTGCCAGCACCGGGGGGACTTCCTACGAGCAGTACTTC.

This clone is a singleton in its sample. The chain has TRBV7-8 and TRBJ1-1, with no clear D. The length of the CDR3 is 14 residues. The V gene's germline CDR1 is SGHVS and CDR2 FQNEAQ. With 0 bases removed from V and 6 bases from J, the gap between germline ends came to 11 bases. The CDR3 sequence is CASSLAVVNAEAFF. Here the CDR3 DNA reads TGTGCCAGCAGCTTAGCTGTGGTTAATGCTGAAGCTTTCTTT.

The chain recombines TRBV28 with TRBJ2-5, with TRBD2 as a possible D gene (5 bases). Germline V CDR1 and CDR2: MDHEN, SYDVKM. The V end was cut by 4 bases, the J end by 3 bases, with 21 bases between. The CDR3 is 17 amino acids. The CDR3 sequence: CASSWVPKGVEEETQYF. CDR3 sequence (DNA): TGTGCCAGCAGTTGGGTTCCTAAGGGCGTGGAGGAAGAGACCCAGTACTTC.

V usage is TRBV28 and J usage is TRBJ1-4, with 8 bases that match TRBD1. V was pared by 5 bases and J by 8 bases, with 7 bases of the junction left unmatched. CDR3 length: 14 amino acids. CDR1 and CDR2 from the germline V gene are MDHEN and SYDVKM. In DNA form, the CDR3 reads TGTGCCAGCAGTCTACAGGGGGAAAGGGAAAAACTGTTTTTT. It specifies CASSLQGEREKLFF.

This clone was observed a few times. The chain couples TRBV5-6 to TRBJ1-1; D is unresolved. Between the trimmed V and J ends, which lost 0 bases and 0 bases, there was a span of 3 bases. Germline CDR1 is SGHDT and CDR2 is YYEEEE. CDR3 length equals 13 residues. The CDR3 protein is CASSLVVNTEAFF. CDR3 DNA: TGTGCCAGCAGCTTGGTAGTGAACACTGAAGCTTTCTTT.

The chain has TRBV9 and TRBJ1-2; 7 bases align to TRBD1. Germline V CDR1 and CDR2: SGDLS, YYNGEE. This CDR3 has 13 residues. J was trimmed by 4 bases and V by 6 bases; bases with no gene match: 6. This CDR3 reads CASTGDSPYGYTF. The CDR3 DNA reads as TGTGCCAGCACCGGGGACAGCCCCTATGGCTACACCTTC.

The rearrangement joins TRBV4-2 to TRBJ1-6; D unclear. Trimming left V 1 base short and J 4 bases short, with 5 bases between. Germline V gene lookup returns CDR1 LGHNA and CDR2 YNFKEQ. CDR3 size: 14 residues. The CDR3 coding sequence is TGTGCCAGCAGCCAAGTAGTTTATAATTCACCCCTCCACTTT. Translation gives CASSQVVYNSPLHF.

The CDR3 region is CASRGKGNQPQHF. The CDR3 nucleotides read TGTGCGAGCCGGGGGAAGGGCAATCAGCCCCAGCATTTT. The V gene is TRBV6-5, the J gene TRBJ1-5, with a tentative D call TRBD1 (5 bases). Germline V lookup: CDR1 MNHEY, CDR2 SVGAGI. The CDR3 runs to 13 residues.

This clone was observed a single time. V and J are TRBV5-1 and TRBJ1-4; no firm D call. Trimming stripped 1 base from V and 6 bases from J, with 7 bases between. This CDR3 contains 13 residues. Germline V gives CDR1 SGHRS, CDR2 YFSETQ. The DNA of the CDR3 is TGCGCCAGCAGCTTGTTGGCAGATGAAAAACTGTTTTTT. This translates into CASSLLADEKLFF.

The chain links TRBV20-1 to TRBJ1-1; D uncertain. This CDR3 comprises 11 residues. From germline, CDR1 is DFQATT and CDR2 SNEGSKA (reference sequence). CDR3 coding DNA: TGCAGCCCCGACGATTACACTGAAGCTTTCTTT. Its translation: CSPDDYTEAFF.

The J gene is TRBJ2-3, the V gene TRBV7-4, with D possibly matching TRBD1 (6 bases). The ends were cut back, 5 bases at V and 0 bases at J, with 12 bases in the middle. The CDR3 runs 15 residues. Germline CDR1 SGHVT, CDR2 SQSDAQ. The CDR3 sequence: CASSRWDTSTDTQYF. CDR3 nucleotides: TGTGCCAGCAGCCGATGGGACACAAGCACAGATACGCAGTATTTT. The full variable domain, completed using reference TRBV7-4 and TRBJ2-3, is GAGVSQSPRYKVAKRGRDVALRCDSISGHVTLYWYRQTLGQGSEVLTYSQSDAQRDKSGRPSGRFSAERPERSVSTLKIQRTEQGDSAVYLCASSRWDTSTDTQYFGPGTRLTVL.

This clone was observed a few times. This rearrangement joins TRBV6-5 to TRBJ2-7; 9 positions agree with TRBD1. CDR1 MNHEY and CDR2 SVGAGI come from the germline V gene. The V segment lost 4 bases and the J segment 3 bases; nucleotides outside the gene matches: 7. The CDR3 contains 15 residues. CDR3 sequence reads: CASSSPGQGIYEQYF. In DNA form, the CDR3 reads TGTGCCAGCAGTTCCCCGGGACAGGGTATCTACGAGCAGTACTTC.